One T cell receptor (beta chain) is described in this entry. This clone was found once. Its antigen remains unidentified. No base-level quality is on record; no much larger clone is a single base apart. The source of the sample is a study of blood T cell repertoires in COVID-19 (dated by TCRdb to about 2020). For the study in its entirety: Collaborator samples came from the United States, Italy and Spain and covered acute and convalescent phases of COVID-19. The repertoires were released in a freely available public database intended as a resource for research on the immune response to SARS-CoV-2. Where available, HLA class I and class II types were taken from metadata supplied by the sample provider and were not determined by assay-based typing. Nearly every sample came with metadata listing a de-identified subject ID, COVID-19 status, age in years and sex. The material from the prospective study consisted of cDNA or gDNA derived from T cells, B-cell-depleted T cells, or PBMCs. Samples were obtained from the ongoing ImmuneRACE study (first 160 participants) and from over 1,000 subjects provided by 6 global collaborators. Deeply sampled blood TCRbeta repertoires from subjects exposed to, actively infected with, or recovered from COVID-19 were included in the dataset. Study-wide findings and limitations: The quantity of clinical and demographic metadata differed by source and by participant and was supplied without curation.

Each collaborating institution followed its own protocols to collect whole blood in K2EDTA tubes. For TCRbeta analysis, collaborator samples were shipped as frozen whole blood, as isolated PBMCs, or as DNA extracted from either sample type. The immunoSEQ Assay, a bias-controlled multiplex PCR, was used to amplify TCRbeta CDR3 regions from genomic DNA. Turning to the authors' computational methods: The number of nucleated cells in each sample was estimated from the amplification of reference gene primers within the assay. Sequence reads were collapsed and filtered to measure the absolute abundance of every unique TCRbeta CDR3 rearrangement. For each sample, productive Simpson clonality was calculated as the square root of Simpson's diversity index across productive rearrangements. TCRdb mirrors the immuneACCESS table, restricted to in-frame sequences. Some clones are absent from its copies; in checked studies, under half trace to an unresolved V gene, and the reason for the others is unknown. V, J and clone size were drawn from that table, and D and trimming were deduced from the DNA. Counted in this sample were more than 95,000 clones; about 81% of them appeared once. The ten largest clones take up 15% to 20% of the sample.

The germline V gene (reference sequence) gives CDR1 as SEHNR and CDR2 as FQNEAQ. The junction carries 8 bases between V and J, which are trimmed by 2 bases and 1 base respectively. Spanning cysteine to phenylalanine, the CDR3 consists of 14 amino acids. Kept here is only the CDR3 DNA, which spans 42 bases and is read in frame from base 1. The sequencing sample was made of peripheral blood. The sequence was collected from a man older than 75 with acute or convalescent COVID-19. The chain is assembled from TRBV7-9 and TRBJ1-2, and possibly TRBD1, on 6 matching bases. For the CDR3, the sequence is CASSLQGINYGYTF. The DNA is TGTGCCAGCAGCTTACAGGGGATTAACTATGGCTACACCTTC. The CDR3 plus the reference TRBV7-9 and TRBJ1-2 genes for the other parts give the full variable domain: DTGVSQNPRHKITKRGQNVTFRCDPISEHNRLYWYRQTLGQGPEFLTYFQNEAQLEKSRLLSDRFSAERPKGSFSTLEIQRTEQGDSAMYLCASSLQGINYGYTFGSGTRLTVV.